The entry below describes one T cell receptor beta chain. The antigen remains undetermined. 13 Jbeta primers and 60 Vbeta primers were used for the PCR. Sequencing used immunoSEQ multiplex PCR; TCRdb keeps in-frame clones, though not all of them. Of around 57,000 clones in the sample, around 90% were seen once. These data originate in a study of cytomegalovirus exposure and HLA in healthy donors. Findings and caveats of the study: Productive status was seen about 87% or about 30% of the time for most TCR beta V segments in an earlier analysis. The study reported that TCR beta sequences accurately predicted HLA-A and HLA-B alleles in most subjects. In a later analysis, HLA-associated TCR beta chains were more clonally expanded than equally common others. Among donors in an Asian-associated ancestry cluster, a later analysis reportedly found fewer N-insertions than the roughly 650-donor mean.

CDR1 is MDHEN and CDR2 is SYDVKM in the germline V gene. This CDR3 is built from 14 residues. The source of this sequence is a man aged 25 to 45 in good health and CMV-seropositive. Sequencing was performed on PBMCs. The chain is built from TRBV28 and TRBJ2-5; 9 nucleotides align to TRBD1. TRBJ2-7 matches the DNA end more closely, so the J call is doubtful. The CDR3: CASSLRGDRDEQYF. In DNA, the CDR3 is TGTGCCAGCAGTTTAAGGGGGGACAGGGACGAGCAGTACTTC.